This T cell receptor beta chain was documented in a study of T cells in Graves' hyperthyroidism and ophthalmopathy. Based on clinical symptoms, serum thyroxine and TRAb, thyroid ultrasound and orbital computed tomography, diagnoses were reached. Study-wide findings and caveats: The model forecast ophthalmopathy, anticipating it by a median roughly 6.3 months before onset.

TCR beta CDR3 regions were amplified from RNA. The study used the HTBI primer set for a first-round RT-PCR of the TCR CDR3. TCRdb itself ran the multiplex PCR reads through MiXCR, one entry per CDR3 protein. The sample holds about 250,000 distinct CDR3 sequences, about 16% seen once. The CDR3 is 16 residues long. Germline V gene lookup returns CDR1 SQVTM and CDR2 ANQGSEA. Trimming cost V 4 bases and J 1 base; bases outside gene matches: 10. With regard to this clonotype: Its cognate antigen is unknown.

The gene calls are TRBV29-1 and TRBJ2-3; TRBD2 aligns across 8 bases. The sample consisted of blood. The clonotype originates from a woman aged 45-59 years with Graves' hyperthyroidism that later progressed to Graves' ophthalmopathy. CDR3 loop: CSVGGPGGRGTDTQYF. CDR3 DNA sequence: TGCAGCGTTGGGGGACCGGGGGGGAGGGGCACAGATACGCAGTATTTT.